Below, one TCR beta chain is given with its context. The antigen remains undetermined. For a few donor pairs, CD4+ naive/memory and CD8+ naive/effector-memory/TEMRA unstimulated subsets were also sequenced. The assay was immunoSEQ multiplex PCR, and TCRdb's table has in-frame clones only and misses some. This table holds tens of thousands of clones, roughly 96% found once. These data belong to a study of siplizumab effects on memory and regulatory T cells. The germline V gene encodes CDR1 ENHRY and CDR2 SYGVKD. This CDR3 is 13 amino acids long. V was clipped by 3 bases and J by 7 bases; unmatched bases: 0. Findings of the study overall: Left unconfirmed was the suppressive function of proliferating Tregs from siplizumab cultures. Greater diversity than memory cells seemed evident in naive T cells, which also appeared to be major alloresponse contributors. Naive versus memory phenotype went unassigned for roughly 75-97% of proliferating CD4+ or CD8+ clones.

The specimen sequenced was naive CD4+ T cells sorted from blood. The clonotype comes from a human donor in good health. V and J are TRBV10-3 and TRBJ1-6, with 7 nucleotides matching TRBD1. CDR3 sequence: CAISDRGNSPLHF. CDR3 nucleotide sequence: TGTGCCATCAGTGACAGGGGGAATTCACCCCTCCACTTT.